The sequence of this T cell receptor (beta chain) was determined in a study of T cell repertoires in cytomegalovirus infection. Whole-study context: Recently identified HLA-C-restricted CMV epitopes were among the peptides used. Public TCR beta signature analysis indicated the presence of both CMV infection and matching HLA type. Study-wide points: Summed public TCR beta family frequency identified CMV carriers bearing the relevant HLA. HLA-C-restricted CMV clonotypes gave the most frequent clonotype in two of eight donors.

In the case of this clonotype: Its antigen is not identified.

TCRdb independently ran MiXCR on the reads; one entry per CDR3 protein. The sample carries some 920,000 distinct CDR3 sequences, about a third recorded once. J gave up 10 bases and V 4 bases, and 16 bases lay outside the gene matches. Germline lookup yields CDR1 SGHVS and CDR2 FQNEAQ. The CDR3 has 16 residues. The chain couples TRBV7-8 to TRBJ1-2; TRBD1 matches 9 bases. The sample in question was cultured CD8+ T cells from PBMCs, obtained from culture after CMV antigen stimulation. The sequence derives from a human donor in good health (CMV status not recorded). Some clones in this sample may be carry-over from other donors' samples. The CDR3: CASSSPSGTGIGAYTF. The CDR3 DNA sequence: TGTGCCAGCAGCTCCCCCTCCGGGACAGGGATTGGAGCCTACACCTTC. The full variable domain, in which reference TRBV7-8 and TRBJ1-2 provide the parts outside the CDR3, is GAGVSQSPRYKVAKRGQDVALRCDPISGHVSLFWYQQALGQGPEFLTYFQNEAQLDKSGLPSDRFFAERPEGSVSTLKIQRTQQEDSAVYLCASSSPSGTGIGAYTFGSGTRLTVV.